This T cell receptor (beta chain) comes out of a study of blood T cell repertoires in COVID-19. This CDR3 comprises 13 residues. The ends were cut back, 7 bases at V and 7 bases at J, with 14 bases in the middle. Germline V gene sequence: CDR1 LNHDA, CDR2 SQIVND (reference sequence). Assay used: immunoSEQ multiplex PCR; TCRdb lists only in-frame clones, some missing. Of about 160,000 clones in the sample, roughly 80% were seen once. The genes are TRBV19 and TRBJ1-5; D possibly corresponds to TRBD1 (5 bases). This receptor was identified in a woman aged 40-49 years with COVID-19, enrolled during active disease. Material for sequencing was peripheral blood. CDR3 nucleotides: TGTGCCAGTAAAGACTTCGGGGGGCAGCCCCAGCATTTT. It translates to CASKDFGGQPQHF.